Given below is one T cell receptor beta chain in context. Its antigen is unknown. Base qualities were left out, and no much larger clone turns up one base away. The immunoSEQ hsTCRB v3.0 assay was used at survey level resolution for TRB variable region sequencing. A depth of 40,000-50,000 T-cell genomes per sample was targeted for TRB sequencing. An Illumina MiSeq with a v3 150-cycle kit was used to sequence the pooled TRB libraries. The source study handled its data this way. Repertoire analysis was run in R within a reproducible Nextflow workflow that covered QC, data transformation and analysis. Custom analyses were implemented in LymphoSeq2, an R package for AIRR-Seq data exploration. After excluding a few samples that yielded fewer than 5000 total TRB sequences, 188 HIV repertoires remained for analysis. Of the roughly 180 retained HIV repertoires, over 55 were collected before and 120 to 130 after ART initiation. Each repertoire was downsampled to 5000 TRB nucleotide sequences, and summary statistics were averaged across 100 downsampling iterations. Only TRB sequences with CDR3 regions of at least seven amino acids were retained for analysis. Two measures captured diversity: a Shannon entropy-derived clonality score and the Gini coefficient. In the repertoire networks, any two of the top 5000 CDR3 amino acid sequences were linked whenever the two sequences differed by an edit distance of one. Antigen specificity groups and MHC restriction were predicted for TRB CDR3 amino acid sequences with GLIPH2. CDR3 amino acid sequences were matched against VDJdb and McPAS-TCR to flag known CMV, EBV, HIV or tissue antigen associations. Pre-ART, post-ART and control groups were compared with Wilcoxon signed-rank tests and Holm-Bonferroni correction. TCRdb carries this immuneACCESS record with in-frame sequences only. Its versions omit some clonotypes, under half of them owing to an unresolved V gene in the studies checked, with the rest unexplained. That table is the source of V, J and clone size, and D and trimming were worked out from the DNA. Here the sample has about 28,000 clones; roughly 93% occur a single time. The ten largest account for over 9% of the sample.

Cut back by 4 bases and 4 bases, the V and J ends lie 13 bases apart. From cysteine to phenylalanine, the CDR3 is 14 amino acids long. Here the CDR3 DNA is all that survives: 42 bases in frame from base 1. According to the germline V gene (reference sequence), CDR1 reads MNHEY and CDR2 reads SMNVEV. Inclusion was restricted to participants for whom at least one PBMC sample before ART initiation and at least two post-ART samples were available. Treatment was received in the United States of America by all participants with HIV. Before DNA extraction, cryopreserved samples containing 1-10 million PBMC were thawed and washed. At the time of the earliest PBMC sample for each participant with HIV, ages ranged from roughly 23 to 60 years. Each participant contributed PBMC samples from 1-4 timepoints before ART initiation and 2-8 timepoints after ART initiation, with a median of 7 samples. For every participant, serial HIV viral load, CD4+ T-cell count, ART history and demographic data were obtained. A Qiagen kit on a QIAcube was used to extract genomic DNA from unsorted PBMC, with samples processed in batches of 12.

These data originate in a study of long-term antiretroviral therapy in people with HIV (dated by TCRdb to between 2021 and 2022). Context from the whole study: The earliest samples were collected approximately a decade before the 2015 WHO recommendation for immediate ART, a period when ART was typically delayed until CD4 counts fell. A retrospective serial study tested whether ART initiation and durable HIV suppression were associated with changes in peripheral blood TRB repertoire composition and diversity. A total of about 190 cryopreserved PBMC samples were contributed to the cohort by 30 adults with confirmed HIV infection, with samples collected serially over a mean of approximately six years (range 1-12). Among the 25 to 30 participants with HIV, over nine were female. No cross-contamination during QIAcube processing was seen in test extractions of a monoclonal T-cell line run alongside 33 polyclonal samples.

The paper as a whole reports these results and caveats: Narrower CDR3 length ranges were observed in HIV repertoires than in controls, and an antigen-experienced repertoire with only a slight naive shift after ART was suggested by the network structure. Expanded TRB clones identified before ART initiation dominated the repertoire at all time points, although this dominance fluctuated and declined in many PLHIV after ART. Because pre-ART samples had limited cell numbers, profiling was done on unsorted PBMC rather than on sorted CD4+ and CD8+ T cells. ART initiation was associated with a significant increase in TRB diversity, but diversity stayed significantly below transplant donor controls even after long-term ART. Inferences about post-ART repertoire changes are limited because no data were available on ART adherence, viral resistance or therapy changes. Because PBMC availability was limited, only the TCR beta chain was sequenced, with no alpha chain pairing. The samples span the years 2004 to 2017, and the ART regimens used may be less effective than current regimens.

Sequencing used unsorted PBMCs, obtained 6.2 years after starting antiretroviral therapy. The V and J genes are TRBV27 and TRBJ1-2; the D gene assignment is ambiguous. The sequence derives from a middle-aged man with HIV. The CDR3: CASSSSTRPYGYTF. At the DNA level, the sequence is TGTGCCAGCAGTTCCTCGACCAGACCCTATGGCTACACCTTC.